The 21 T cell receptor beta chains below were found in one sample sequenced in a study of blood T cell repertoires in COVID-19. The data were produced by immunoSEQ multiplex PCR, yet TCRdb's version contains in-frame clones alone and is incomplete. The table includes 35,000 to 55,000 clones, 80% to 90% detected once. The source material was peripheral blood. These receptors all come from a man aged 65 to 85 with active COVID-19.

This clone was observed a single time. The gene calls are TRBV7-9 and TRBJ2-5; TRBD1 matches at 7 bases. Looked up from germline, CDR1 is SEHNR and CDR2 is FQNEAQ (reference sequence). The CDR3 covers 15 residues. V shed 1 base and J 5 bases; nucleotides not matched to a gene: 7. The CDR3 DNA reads TGTGCCAGCAGCTTAGATCAGGGGGTGCGGGAGACCCAGTACTTC. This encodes CASSLDQGVRETQYF.

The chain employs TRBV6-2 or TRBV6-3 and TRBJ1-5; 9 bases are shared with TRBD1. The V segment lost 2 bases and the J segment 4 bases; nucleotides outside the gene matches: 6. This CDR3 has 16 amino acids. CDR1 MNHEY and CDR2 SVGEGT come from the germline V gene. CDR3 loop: CASSYVSDRGNQPQHF. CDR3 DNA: TGTGCCAGCAGTTACGTTTCGGACAGGGGTAATCAGCCCCAGCATTTT.

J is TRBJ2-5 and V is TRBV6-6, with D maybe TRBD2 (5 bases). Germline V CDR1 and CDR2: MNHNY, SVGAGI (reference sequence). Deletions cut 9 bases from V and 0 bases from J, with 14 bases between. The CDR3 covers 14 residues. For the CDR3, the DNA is TGTGCCAGTTTAGATAGCGCGGACCAAGAGACCCAGTACTTC. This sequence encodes CASLDSADQETQYF.

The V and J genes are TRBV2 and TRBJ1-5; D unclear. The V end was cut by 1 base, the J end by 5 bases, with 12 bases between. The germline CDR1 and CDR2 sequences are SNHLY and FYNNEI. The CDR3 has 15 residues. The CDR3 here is CASSEVGYSYQPQHF. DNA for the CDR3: TGTGCCAGCAGTGAAGTTGGTTACAGCTATCAGCCCCAGCATTTT.

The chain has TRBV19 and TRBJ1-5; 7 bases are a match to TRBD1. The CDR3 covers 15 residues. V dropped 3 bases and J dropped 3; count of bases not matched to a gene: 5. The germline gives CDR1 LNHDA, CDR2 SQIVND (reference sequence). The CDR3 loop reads CASSILDRANQPQHF. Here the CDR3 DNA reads TGTGCCAGTAGTATTCTAGACAGGGCCAATCAGCCCCAGCATTTT.

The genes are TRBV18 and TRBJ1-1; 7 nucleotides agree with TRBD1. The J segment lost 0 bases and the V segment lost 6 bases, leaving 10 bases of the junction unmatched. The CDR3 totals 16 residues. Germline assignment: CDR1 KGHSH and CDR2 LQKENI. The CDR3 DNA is TGTGCCAGCTCGCTCACAGGGGCCCTTATGAACACTGAAGCTTTCTTT. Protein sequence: CASSLTGALMNTEAFF. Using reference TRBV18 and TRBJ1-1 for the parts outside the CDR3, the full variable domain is NAGVMQNPRHLVRRRGQEARLRCSPMKGHSHVYWYRQLPEEGLKFMVYLQKENIIDESGMPKERFSAEFPKEGPSILRIQQVVRGDSAAYFCASSLTGALMNTEAFFGQGTRLTVV.

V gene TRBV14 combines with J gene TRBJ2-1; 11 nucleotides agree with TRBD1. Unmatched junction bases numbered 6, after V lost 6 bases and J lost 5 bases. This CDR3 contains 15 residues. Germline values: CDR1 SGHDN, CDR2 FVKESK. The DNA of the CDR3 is TGTGCCAGCAGACACAGGACAGGGGGCAACAATGAGCAGTTCTTC. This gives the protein CASRHRTGGNNEQFF.

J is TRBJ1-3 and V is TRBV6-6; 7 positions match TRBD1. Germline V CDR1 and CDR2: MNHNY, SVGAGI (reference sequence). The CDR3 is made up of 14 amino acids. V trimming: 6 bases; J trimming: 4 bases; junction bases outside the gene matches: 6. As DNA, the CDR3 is TGTGCCAGCAGCCGGAGGACAGGAGGAAACACCATATATTTT. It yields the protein CASSRRTGGNTIYF.

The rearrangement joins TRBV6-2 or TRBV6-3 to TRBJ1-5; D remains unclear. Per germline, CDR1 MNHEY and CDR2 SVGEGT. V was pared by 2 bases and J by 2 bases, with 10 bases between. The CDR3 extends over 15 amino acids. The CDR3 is CASSYREGRNQPQHF. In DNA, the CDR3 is TGTGCCAGCAGTTACCGTGAGGGCCGCAATCAGCCCCAGCATTTT.

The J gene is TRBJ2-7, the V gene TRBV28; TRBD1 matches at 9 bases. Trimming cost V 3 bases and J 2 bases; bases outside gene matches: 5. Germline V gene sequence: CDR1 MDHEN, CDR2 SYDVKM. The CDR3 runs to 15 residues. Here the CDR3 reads CASSLATGGTYEQYF. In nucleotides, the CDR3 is TGTGCCAGCAGTTTGGCGACAGGGGGTACCTACGAGCAGTACTTC.

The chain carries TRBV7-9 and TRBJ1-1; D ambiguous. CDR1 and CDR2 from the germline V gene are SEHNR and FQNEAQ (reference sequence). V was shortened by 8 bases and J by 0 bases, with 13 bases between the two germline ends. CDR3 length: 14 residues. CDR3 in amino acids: CASLSAGMNTEAFF. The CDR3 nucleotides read TGTGCCAGCCTATCCGCAGGAATGAACACTGAAGCTTTCTTT.

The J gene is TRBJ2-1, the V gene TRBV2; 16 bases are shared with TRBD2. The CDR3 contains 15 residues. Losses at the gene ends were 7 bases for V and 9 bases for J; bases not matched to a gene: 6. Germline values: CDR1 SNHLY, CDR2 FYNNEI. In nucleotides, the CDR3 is TGTGCCAGCACCTTAGGGACTAGCGGGGGGGCTGAGCAGTTCTTC. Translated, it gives CASTLGTSGGAEQFF.

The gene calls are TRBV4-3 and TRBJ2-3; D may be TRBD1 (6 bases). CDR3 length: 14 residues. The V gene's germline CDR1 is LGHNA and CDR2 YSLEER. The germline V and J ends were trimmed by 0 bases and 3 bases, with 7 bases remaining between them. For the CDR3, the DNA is TGCGCCAGCAGCCAAGAACAGGGAACAGATACGCAGTATTTT. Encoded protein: CASSQEQGTDTQYF.

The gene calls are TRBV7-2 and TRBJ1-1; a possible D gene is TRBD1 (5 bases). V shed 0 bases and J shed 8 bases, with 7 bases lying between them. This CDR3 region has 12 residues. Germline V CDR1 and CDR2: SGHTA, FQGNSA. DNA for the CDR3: TGTGCCAGCAGCTTAGCGGGACTGGAAGCTTTCTTT. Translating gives CASSLAGLEAFF.

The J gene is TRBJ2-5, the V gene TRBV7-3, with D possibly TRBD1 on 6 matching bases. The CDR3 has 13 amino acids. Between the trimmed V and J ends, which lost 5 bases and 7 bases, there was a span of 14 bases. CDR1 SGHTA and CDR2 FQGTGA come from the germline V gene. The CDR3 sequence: CASSTDSRGTQYF. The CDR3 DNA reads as TGTGCCAGCAGCACGGACAGCCGAGGGACCCAGTACTTC.

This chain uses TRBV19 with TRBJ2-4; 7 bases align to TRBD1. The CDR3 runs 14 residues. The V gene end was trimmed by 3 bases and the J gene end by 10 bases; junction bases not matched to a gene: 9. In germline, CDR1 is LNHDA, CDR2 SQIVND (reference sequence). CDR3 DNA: TGTGCCAGTAGTATTAGTCAGGGGGAAAGGATTCAGTACTTC. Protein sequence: CASSISQGERIQYF.

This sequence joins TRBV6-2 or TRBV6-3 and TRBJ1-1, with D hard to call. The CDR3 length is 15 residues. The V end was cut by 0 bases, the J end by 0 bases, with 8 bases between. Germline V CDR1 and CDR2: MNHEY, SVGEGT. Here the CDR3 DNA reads TGTGCCAGCAGTTACTCGGGGAGAATGAACACTGAAGCTTTCTTT. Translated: CASSYSGRMNTEAFF.

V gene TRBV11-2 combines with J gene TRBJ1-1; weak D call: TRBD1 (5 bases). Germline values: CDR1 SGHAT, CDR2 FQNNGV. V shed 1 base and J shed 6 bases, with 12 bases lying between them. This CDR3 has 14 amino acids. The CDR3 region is CASSLGAGFAEAFF. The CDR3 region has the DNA TGTGCCAGCAGCTTAGGGGCAGGGTTCGCTGAAGCTTTCTTT.

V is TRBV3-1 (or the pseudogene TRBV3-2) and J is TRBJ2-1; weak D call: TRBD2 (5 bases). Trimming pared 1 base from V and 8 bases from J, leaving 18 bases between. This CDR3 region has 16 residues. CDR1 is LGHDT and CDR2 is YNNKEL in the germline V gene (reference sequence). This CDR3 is CASSQVGTRRSDEQFF. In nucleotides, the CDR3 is TGTGCCAGCAGCCAAGTCGGAACTAGGCGGTCGGATGAGCAGTTCTTC.

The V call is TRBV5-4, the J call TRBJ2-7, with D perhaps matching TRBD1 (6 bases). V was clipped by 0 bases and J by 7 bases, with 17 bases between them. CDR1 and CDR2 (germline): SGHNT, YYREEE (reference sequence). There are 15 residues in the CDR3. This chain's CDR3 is CASSLEGWGRGEQYF. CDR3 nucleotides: TGTGCCAGCAGCTTGGAAGGTTGGGGGCGCGGGGAGCAGTACTTC. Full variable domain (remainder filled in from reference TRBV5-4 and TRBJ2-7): ETGVTQSPTHLIKTRGQQVTLRCSSQSGHNTVSWYQQALGQGPQFIFQYYREEENGRGNFPPRFSGLQFPNYSSELNVNALELDDSALYLCASSLEGWGRGEQYFGPGTRLTVT.

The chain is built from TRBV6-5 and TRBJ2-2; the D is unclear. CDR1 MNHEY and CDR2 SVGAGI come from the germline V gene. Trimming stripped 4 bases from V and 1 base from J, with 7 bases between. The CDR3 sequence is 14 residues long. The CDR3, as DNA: TGTGCCAGCAGTTTCCGCAGGAACACCGGGGAGCTGTTTTTT. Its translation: CASSFRRNTGELFF.